Below are 28 T cell receptor beta chains sequenced from a single sample in a study of PD-L1 blockade in urothelial cancer. Profiling relied on immunoSEQ multiplex PCR, and the TCRdb table lists in-frame clones only, not all of them. The sample holds 70,000 or so clones, approximately 80% seen once. Sequenced material: PBMCs, taken around atezolizumab (anti-PD-L1) treatment. The receptor source for this set is a man between 65 and 80 years old with urothelial cancer.

The chain links TRBV5-6 to TRBJ2-3; 8 positions match TRBD2. The germline CDR1 and CDR2 sequences are SGHDT and YYEEEE. V gave up 0 bases and J gave up 3 bases; unmatched junction bases: 6. The CDR3 spans 16 residues. The CDR3 DNA is TGTGCCAGCAGCTTGGTGAACCGCGGGGGGACAGATACGCAGTATTTT. This codes for CASSLVNRGGTDTQYF.

The rearrangement links TRBV5-1 to TRBJ2-3; D unresolved. The CDR3 loop spans 12 amino acids. The V and J ends lost 2 bases and 7 bases respectively, with 8 bases between them. Germline V gene lookup returns CDR1 SGHRS and CDR2 YFSETQ. The chain's CDR3 is CASSLPTNTQYF. The CDR3 DNA reads TGCGCCAGCAGCTTACCGACAAATACGCAGTATTTT.

The gene calls are TRBV5-4 and TRBJ1-1; no definite D call. Trimming cost V 5 bases and J 2 bases, with 10 bases left between them. The CDR3 has 13 amino acids. The germline V gene encodes CDR1 SGHNT and CDR2 YYREEE (reference sequence). CDR3 nucleotide sequence: TGTGCCAGCAGGGGCGCCATCAACACTGAAGCTTTCTTT. It codes for CASRGAINTEAFF.

The chain recombines TRBV5-8 with TRBJ1-5; tentatively, D is TRBD1 (6 bases). The CDR3 spans 15 residues. The germline V and J ends were trimmed by 4 bases and 7 bases, with 18 bases remaining between them. Germline V gene lookup returns CDR1 SGHTS and CDR2 YDEGEE. In nucleotides, the CDR3 is TGTGCCAGCAGCCCCGGCGGGGGCCCCCGGCAGCCCCAGCATTTT. Amino acids: CASSPGGGPRQPQHF.

This rearrangement joins TRBV15 to TRBJ2-7; TRBD1 agrees at 9 bases. The CDR3 length is 14 residues. Looked up from germline, CDR1 is LNHNV and CDR2 is YYDKDF (reference sequence). Trimming removed 4 bases from V and 3 bases from J; junction bases left unmatched: 4. The CDR3 DNA is TGTGCCACCAGCAACCGGGACAGGGTCTACGAGCAGTACTTC. Protein sequence: CATSNRDRVYEQYF.

The gene calls are TRBV28 and TRBJ2-7; D perhaps matches TRBD2 (6 bases). Germline assignment: CDR1 MDHEN and CDR2 SYDVKM. The length of the CDR3 is 13 residues. V was trimmed by 6 bases and J by 2 bases, leaving 11 bases between them. The CDR3 loop reads CASRGDSAYEQYF. The CDR3 DNA reads TGTGCCAGCAGGGGGGACTCCGCCTACGAGCAGTACTTC.

The chain combines TRBV30 with TRBJ1-5; 11 positions match TRBD1. Looked up from germline, CDR1 is GTSNPN and CDR2 is SVGIG (reference sequence). This CDR3 is 16 amino acids long. Trimming removed 2 bases from V and 10 bases from J; junction bases left unmatched: 13. The CDR3 DNA sequence: TGTGCCTGGAGTACTCCGGGACAGGGGGTAATAAGCCCCCAGCATTTT. Encoded protein: CAWSTPGQGVISPQHF. Combining the CDR3 with reference TRBV30 and TRBJ1-5 gives the whole variable domain SQTIHQWPATLVQPVGSPLSLECTVEGTSNPNLYWYRQAAGRGLQLLFYSVGIGQISSEVPQNLSASRPQDRQFILSSKKLLLSDSGFYLCAWSTPGQGVISPQHFGDGTRLSIL.

This clone has just a few counts. The genes are TRBV25-1 and TRBJ2-7; D is perhaps TRBD2 (5 bases). Trimming pared 1 base from V and 4 bases from J, leaving 11 bases between. The CDR3 is 14 residues long. Germline V CDR1 and CDR2: MGHDK, SYGVNS. The CDR3 spells CASSEFRGRYEQYF. For the CDR3, the DNA is TGTGCCAGCAGTGAATTTCGGGGAAGATACGAGCAGTACTTC.

The V and J genes are TRBV4-2 and TRBJ1-2; 12 bases map to TRBD1. V gave up 0 bases and J gave up 4 bases; unmatched junction bases: 6. This CDR3 region has 17 residues. Germline V gene data show CDR1 as LGHNA and CDR2 as YNFKEQ. CDR3 coding DNA: TGTGCCAGCAGCCAAGATTTGGGGGGACAGGGGGCCTATGGCTACACCTTC. Its translation: CASSQDLGGQGAYGYTF.

The genes are TRBV29-1 and TRBJ1-1; D unresolved. Germline CDR1 is SQVTM and CDR2 is ANQGSEA. V lost 4 bases to trimming and J lost 0 bases, with 9 bases between them. This CDR3 has 13 residues. The DNA for the CDR3 is TGCAGCGTTGGCGTCACGGTGAACACTGAAGCTTTCTTT. Protein: CSVGVTVNTEAFF.

Only a few counts were recorded for this clone. The chain employs TRBV28 and TRBJ1-2, with D possibly matching TRBD1 (5 bases). V lost 3 bases to trimming and J lost 5 bases, with 16 bases between them. This CDR3 has 15 amino acids. Germline loops: CDR1 MDHEN, CDR2 SYDVKM. As DNA, the CDR3 is TGTGCCAGCAGTTTGGAGGGTTGGGGGATTTATGGCTACACCTTC. This gives the protein CASSLEGWGIYGYTF.

V usage is TRBV28 and J usage is TRBJ2-7, with a weak D call TRBD1 (6 bases). The CDR3 sequence is 15 residues long. V dropped 6 bases and J dropped 6 bases, with 21 bases sitting between them. Looked up from germline, CDR1 is MDHEN and CDR2 is SYDVKM. The CDR3, as DNA: TGTGCCAGCAGCTATCGAGGGACATTTGCCCCCGAGCAGTACTTC. It codes for CASSYRGTFAPEQYF.

This clone showed up just a few times. This rearrangement joins TRBV18 to TRBJ2-5, with D tentatively TRBD2 (5 bases). V was cut by 9 bases and J by 3 bases, with 11 bases left in between. The CDR3 is 12 residues long. Germline CDR1 KGHSH, CDR2 LQKENI. The CDR3 nucleotides are TGTGCCAGTTCCGGGGATGAAGAGACCCAGTACTTC. Its translation: CASSGDEETQYF. Supplemented by reference TRBV18 and TRBJ2-5, the full variable domain reads NAGVMQNPRHLVRRRGQEARLRCSPMKGHSHVYWYRQLPEEGLKFMVYLQKENIIDESGMPKERFSAEFPKEGPSILRIQQVVRGDSAAYFCASSGDEETQYFGPGTRLLVL.

The rearrangement links TRBV28 to TRBJ1-3; D is ambiguous. The CDR3 sequence is 14 residues long. Germline V lookup: CDR1 MDHEN, CDR2 SYDVKM. Trimming stripped 8 bases from V and 4 bases from J, with 15 bases between. In DNA, the CDR3 is TGTGCCAGCTTGGGAGGCCGTGTAGGAAACACCATATATTTT. Translated, it gives CASLGGRVGNTIYF.

V and J are TRBV7-9 and TRBJ1-1; D might be TRBD1 (5 bases). Germline V CDR1 and CDR2: SEHNR, FQNEAQ (reference sequence). V lost 1 base and J 6 bases, leaving 12 bases between the germline ends. The CDR3 is made up of 14 amino acids. The CDR3 coding sequence is TGTGCCAGCAGCTTAGAATGGGGCAAGTCTGAAGCTTTCTTT. It specifies CASSLEWGKSEAFF.

This clone was observed once. The chain recombines TRBV5-4 with TRBJ2-3; 14 positions agree with TRBD2. The CDR3 covers 16 residues. With V trimmed by 3 bases and J by 4 bases, 4 bases remained unmatched. Germline V gives CDR1 SGHNT, CDR2 YYREEE (reference sequence). CDR3 nucleotide sequence: TGTGCCAGCAGCTATGGGACTAGCGGGAGACCAGATACGCAGTATTTT. Protein sequence: CASSYGTSGRPDTQYF.

The chain uses TRBV4-1 and TRBJ2-2; 7 bases are a match to TRBD1. Germline trimming cut 5 bases from V and 6 bases from J; bases unmatched to any gene: 15. CDR1 is MGHRA, CDR2 YSYEKL, per germline. This CDR3 spans 17 amino acids. The CDR3 DNA is TGCGCCAGCAGCAGAGACAGGGAAAGTGATGATGCCGGGGAGCTGTTTTTT. This encodes CASSRDRESDDAGELFF.

The gene calls are TRBV19 and TRBJ2-1, with D unresolved. The CDR3 spans 15 residues. CDR1 is LNHDA, CDR2 SQIVND, per germline (reference sequence). The V and J ends lost 1 base and 2 bases respectively, with 9 bases between them. The DNA for the CDR3 is TGTGCCAGTAGTATAGGGGCCGTCCCCTACAATGAGCAGTTCTTC. Its protein product is CASSIGAVPYNEQFF.

The V gene is TRBV5-1, the J gene TRBJ1-3; D uncertain. CDR1 and CDR2 from the germline V gene are SGHRS and YFSETQ. The CDR3 has 15 residues. With 4 bases removed from V and 0 bases from J, the gap between germline ends came to 11 bases. CDR3 sequence (DNA): TGCGCCAGCAGCCTTGACACACACTCTGGAAACACCATATATTTT. It encodes CASSLDTHSGNTIYF.

In its sample, this clone was seen once. The rearrangement links TRBV18 to TRBJ1-2; 9 nucleotides agree with TRBD1. Germline V lookup: CDR1 KGHSH, CDR2 LQKENI. The J segment lost 0 bases and the V segment lost 5 bases, leaving 10 bases of the junction unmatched. The CDR3 is made up of 17 amino acids. The CDR3 coding sequence is TGTGCCAGCTCAATCTCGACAGGGGGGGCCACTAACTATGGCTACACCTTC. The encoded protein is CASSISTGGATNYGYTF.

V usage is TRBV5-1 and J usage is TRBJ2-7, with 8 nucleotides matching TRBD2. Trimming removed 4 bases from V and 2 bases from J; junction bases left unmatched: 8. The germline gives CDR1 SGHRS, CDR2 YFSETQ. CDR3 length equals 15 residues. The CDR3 nucleotides read TGCGCCAGCAGCGCTGGACTAGCCCCAACCTACGAGCAGTACTTC. As protein: CASSAGLAPTYEQYF. Together with reference TRBV5-1 and TRBJ2-7, the CDR3 gives the full variable domain: KAGVTQTPRYLIKTRGQQVTLSCSPISGHRSVSWYQQTPGQGLQFLFEYFSETQRNKGNFPGRFSGRQFSNSRSEMNVSTLELGDSALYLCASSAGLAPTYEQYFGPGTRLTVT.

This clone was recorded once. The genes are TRBV4-1 and TRBJ1-1; TRBD1 is a possible D gene (5 bases). The germline V and J ends were trimmed by 0 bases and 4 bases, with 15 bases remaining between them. Germline V gene data show CDR1 as MGHRA and CDR2 as YSYEKL. The CDR3 totals 16 residues. The CDR3 region has the DNA TGCGCCAGCAGCCAAGATCGACAGTACTCGACCACTGAAGCTTTCTTT. It is translated as CASSQDRQYSTTEAFF.

This clone was recorded once. The chain has TRBV7-9 and TRBJ2-1, with 7 positions matching TRBD2. Losses at the gene ends were 0 bases for V and 7 bases for J; bases not matched to a gene: 3. The germline CDR1 and CDR2 sequences are SEHNR and FQNEAQ (reference sequence). The CDR3 totals 14 residues. This chain's CDR3 is CASSLAGGPNEQFF. The CDR3 bases are TGTGCCAGCAGCTTAGCGGGAGGGCCTAATGAGCAGTTCTTC.

The CDR3 sequence: CAWTQGWAGEAFF. The DNA for the CDR3 is TGTGCCTGGACACAGGGATGGGCGGGTGAAGCTTTCTTT. This chain uses TRBV30 with TRBJ1-1, with D perhaps matching TRBD1 (6 bases). This CDR3 is 13 amino acids long. V lost 4 bases and J 7 bases, leaving 16 bases between the germline ends. Germline V gene sequence: CDR1 GTSNPN, CDR2 SVGIG (reference sequence).

The chain is built from TRBV9 and TRBJ2-5; TRBD2 is a possible D gene (5 bases). The CDR3 is 13 residues long. Germline V CDR1 and CDR2: SGDLS, YYNGEE. V dropped 3 bases and J dropped 3 bases, with 9 bases sitting between them. Here the CDR3 DNA reads TGTGCCAGCAGCGCCCGGGATGAAGAGACCCAGTACTTC. Translating gives CASSARDEETQYF.

This clone was detected a few times. The rearrangement uses TRBV27 and TRBJ2-7; 13 nucleotides align to TRBD2. Germline lookup yields CDR1 MNHEY and CDR2 SMNVEV (reference sequence). Trimming removed 5 bases from V and 6 bases from J; junction bases left unmatched: 4. The CDR3 sequence is 14 residues long. The CDR3 here is CASSKGLAGVEQYF. As DNA, the CDR3 is TGTGCCAGCAGTAAAGGACTAGCGGGAGTCGAGCAGTACTTC.

DNA for the CDR3: TGTGCCAGCAGGGACTCTAGCGCGAGCACAGATACGCAGTATTTT. Protein: CASRDSSASTDTQYF. The J gene is TRBJ2-3, the V gene TRBV14, with D perhaps matching TRBD2 (6 bases). CDR1 and CDR2 (germline): SGHDN, FVKESK. The germline V and J ends were trimmed by 6 bases and 0 bases, with 13 bases remaining between them. The CDR3 covers 15 residues.

The chain is built from TRBV27 and TRBJ1-5; 11 nucleotides align to TRBD1. Trimming cost V 2 bases and J 2 bases; bases outside gene matches: 8. Germline values: CDR1 MNHEY, CDR2 SMNVEV (reference sequence). This CDR3 has 18 residues. For the CDR3, the DNA is TGTGCCAGCAGTTTAAGGACAGGGGGCGCCGGGGGCAATCAGCCCCAGCATTTT. Protein: CASSLRTGGAGGNQPQHF.